Sequencing of this T cell receptor (beta chain) was carried out in a study of cytomegalovirus exposure and HLA in healthy donors. The CDR3 contains 15 residues. Per the germline V gene, CDR1 is SGHNT and CDR2 is YYREEE (reference sequence). The V segment lost 0 bases and the J segment 3 bases; nucleotides outside the gene matches: 5. Study conclusions and caveats: The classifier was said to identify cytomegalovirus status with high specificity and sensitivity. Listed as cytomegalovirus-associated were about 160 TCR beta chains.

On this clone: Antigen: not known.

Assay used: immunoSEQ multiplex PCR; TCRdb lists only in-frame clones, some missing. The table lists about 100,000 clones, around 95% of them singletons, with 0.67% in the top ten. The chain joins TRBV5-4 to TRBJ1-1; 7 nucleotides line up with TRBD1. Sequenced input: PBMCs. The source is a woman aged 18 to 35 in good health and CMV-seronegative. CDR3 amino acids: CASSLEWQGDTEAFF. In DNA, the CDR3 is TGTGCCAGCAGCTTGGAATGGCAGGGGGACACTGAAGCTTTCTTT.